This T cell receptor (beta chain) was recovered during a study of blood T cell repertoires in COVID-19. About the study: Material from acute and convalescent COVID-19 was sourced from the United States, Italy and Spain. In each case, the material was cDNA or gDNA derived from T cells, B-cell-depleted T cells, or PBMCs.

As originally analysed: Counts of nucleated cells, estimated from reference gene primer amplification, were obtained. TCRdb keeps only in-frame clones here, not all; method: immunoSEQ multiplex PCR. D and trimming were read from the DNA, whereas the V and J calls and clone size are those reported in that table. The sample has fewer than 95,000 clones; 88% are singletons. The CDR3 totals 15 residues. Germline values: CDR1 KGHSH, CDR2 LQKENI. Trimming removed 3 bases from V and 3 bases from J, with 12 bases in between. What was sequenced was peripheral blood. This sequence joins TRBV18 and TRBJ2-4, with D perhaps matching TRBD1 (5 bases). The receptor was isolated from a man between 60 and 75 years old with acute or convalescent COVID-19. CDR3: CASSPDTDLKNIQYF. CDR3 DNA: TGTGCCAGCTCACCGGACACGGACCTCAAAAACATTCAGTACTTC.